This paragraph covers one T cell receptor beta chain sequence. The germline CDR1 and CDR2 sequences are SGHDN and FVKESK. V was pared by 6 bases and J by 3 bases, with 21 bases between. The CDR3 contains 18 residues. As originally analysed: Reference gene primer amplification in the assay estimated nucleated cell counts. Measured with immunoSEQ multiplex PCR; TCRdb has only the in-frame clones, and not every one. V and J calls and clone size are copied from that table; D and trimming were computed from the DNA. The sample holds roughly 340,000 clones, under 95% seen once. The sample is drawn from a study of blood T cell repertoires in COVID-19.

This TCR derives from a woman between 18 and 29 years old who had recovered from COVID-19. Material for sequencing was peripheral blood. V is TRBV14 and J is TRBJ1-6; D call uncertain. CDR3 loop: CASSQRALMNFYNSPLHF. Written as DNA, the CDR3 is TGTGCCAGCAGTCAGAGGGCCCTTATGAATTTCTATAATTCACCCCTCCACTTT.